This entry lists 23 T cell receptor beta chains sequenced from one sample in a study of blood T cell repertoires in COVID-19. Produced via immunoSEQ multiplex PCR; TCRdb's table is partial and in-frame only. The sample shows some 200,000 clones, around nine tenths of them seen only once. Sample: peripheral blood. The source of these receptors is a man aged 18 to 29 with active or convalescent COVID-19.

Here the CDR3 reads CASSLEPGLTNEKLFF. The CDR3, as DNA: TGTGCCAGCAGTTTAGAGCCAGGGCTAACTAATGAAAAACTGTTTTTT. This chain connects TRBV27 to TRBJ1-4; D may be TRBD1 (5 bases). CDR1 MNHEY and CDR2 SMNVEV come from the germline V gene (reference sequence). The V end lost 2 bases, the J end lost 1 base, and 11 bases lay between the germline ends. This CDR3 region has 16 residues.

This clone appeared a single time. The rearrangement joins TRBV7-7 to TRBJ2-1; TRBD2 agrees at 7 bases. The trim removed 2 bases at V and 8 bases at J, leaving 9 bases unmatched. Germline loops: CDR1 SSHAT, CDR2 FNYEAQ (reference sequence). The CDR3 is 15 amino acids. The CDR3 bases are TGTGCCAGCAGCTTATTGGTGGGAGGGCCCGATGAGCAGTTCTTC. Translated: CASSLLVGGPDEQFF.

This clone has only one observation. The chain uses TRBV29-1 and TRBJ1-2, with D possibly TRBD1 on 6 matching bases. Trimming shortened V by 3 bases and J by 6 bases, and 11 bases separated the two germline ends. The CDR3 covers 12 residues. Germline CDR1 and CDR2: SQVTM and ANQGSEA. The chain's CDR3 is CSVESPGDGYTF. CDR3 nucleotide sequence: TGCAGCGTTGAGTCCCCAGGGGATGGCTACACCTTC.

This clone was counted once. The rearrangement joins TRBV13 to TRBJ2-2, with no clear D. The V gene lost 5 bases and the J gene lost 4 bases, with 8 bases spanning the gap. Germline V gene lookup returns CDR1 PRHDT and CDR2 FYEKMQ (reference sequence). The CDR3 runs 13 residues. The CDR3 coding sequence is TGTGCCAGCAGCATTCCACTCACCGGGGAGCTGTTTTTT. Protein sequence: CASSIPLTGELFF.

The V gene is TRBV4-1, the J gene TRBJ1-6, with a weak D call TRBD1 (5 bases). The CDR3 spans 18 residues. V was clipped by 1 base and J by 5 bases, with 18 bases between them. Germline CDR1 MGHRA, CDR2 YSYEKL. The CDR3 loop reads CASSQVLTSTGDNSPLHF. The CDR3 bases are TGCGCCAGCAGCCAAGTTCTTACCTCCACGGGGGATAATTCACCCCTCCACTTT.

This chain links TRBV9 with TRBJ2-3; TRBD2 aligns across 8 bases. Trimming took 4 bases from V and 0 from J; bases not matched to a gene: 4. The CDR3 consists of 15 residues. Germline CDR1 reads SGDLS; CDR2 reads YYNGEE. CDR3 in DNA: TGTGCCAGCAGCTTAGCGGGACTTAGCACAGATACGCAGTATTTT. The encoded protein is CASSLAGLSTDTQYF.

The genes are TRBV13 and TRBJ2-1, with 10 bases matching TRBD2. With V trimmed by 10 bases and J by 9 bases, 15 bases remained unmatched. Germline CDR1 is PRHDT and CDR2 is FYEKMQ (reference sequence). The CDR3 length is 15 residues. CDR3 residues: CATNQAGGPRSEQFF. Written as DNA, the CDR3 is TGTGCCACCAACCAAGCGGGAGGGCCAAGAAGTGAGCAGTTCTTC. The full variable domain, in which reference TRBV13 and TRBJ2-1 provide the parts outside the CDR3, is AAGVIQSPRHLIKEKRETATLKCYPIPRHDTVYWYQQGPGQDPQFLISFYEKMQSDKGSIPDRFSAQQFSDYHSELNMSSLELGDSALYFCATNQAGGPRSEQFFGPGTRLTVL.

The chain couples TRBV18 to TRBJ2-7; 14 bases match TRBD2. The CDR3 has 15 amino acids. From germline, CDR1 is KGHSH and CDR2 LQKENI. The junction had 12 bases not matched to a gene; V was cut back by 5 bases and J by 12 bases. The CDR3 protein is CASSETSGGEASWYV. In nucleotides, the CDR3 is TGTGCCAGCTCAGAGACTAGCGGGGGGGAGGCCTCTTGGTACGTC.

CDR3 amino acids: CASSLAFSGQPQHF. The CDR3 bases are TGTGCCAGCAGCTTAGCGTTCTCCGGGCAGCCCCAGCATTTT. The chain employs TRBV7-2 and TRBJ1-5; D gene uncertain. CDR1 and CDR2 (germline): SGHTA, FQGNSA. The CDR3 covers 14 residues. Between the trimmed V and J ends, which lost 0 bases and 7 bases, there was a span of 10 bases.

The sample holds one count of this clone. This chain uses TRBV19 with TRBJ2-1, with D possibly matching TRBD2 (5 bases). Germline CDR1 LNHDA, CDR2 SQIVND (reference sequence). The length of the CDR3 is 14 residues. Trimming left V 6 bases short and J 1 base short, with 10 bases between. The CDR3 spells CASSRGKSYNEQFF. Written as DNA, the CDR3 is TGTGCCAGTAGCCGGGGAAAATCCTACAATGAGCAGTTCTTC.

This chain uses TRBV6-5 with TRBJ2-7; 7 positions match TRBD1. Germline lookup yields CDR1 MNHEY and CDR2 SVGAGI. This CDR3 is built from 15 residues. V lost 6 bases and J lost 2; bases outside the gene matches: 10. This chain's CDR3 is CASRQARDRAYEQYV. The DNA for the CDR3 is TGTGCCAGCAGACAAGCGCGAGACAGGGCCTACGAGCAGTACGTC.

As regards this clone: Within the sample, other DNA sequences also encode this same CDR3. The gene calls are TRBV5-1 and TRBJ2-3; a weak D match, TRBD1 (6 bases). CDR1 and CDR2 (germline): SGHRS, YFSETQ. The CDR3 is made up of 15 amino acids. V was pared by 2 bases and J by 0 bases, with 10 bases between. Written as DNA, the CDR3 is TGCGCCAGCAGCTTAGGGGGATCTAGCACAGATACGCAGTATTTT. Translating it yields CASSLGGSSTDTQYF.

V usage is TRBV7-2 and J usage is TRBJ1-5; 7 bases align to TRBD1. Trimming at V came to 5 bases and at J to 4 bases, leaving 8 bases not matched to a gene. This CDR3 is built from 15 residues. Germline V lookup: CDR1 SGHTA, CDR2 FQGNSA. The CDR3 loop is CASSARQGGNQPQHF. The CDR3, as DNA: TGTGCCAGCAGCGCGAGACAGGGCGGTAATCAGCCCCAGCATTTT.

The chain carries TRBV14 and TRBJ2-3; D unclear. Germline CDR1 SGHDN, CDR2 FVKESK. The CDR3 sequence is 15 residues long. V lost 0 bases and J lost 4, with 11 bases in between. The DNA of the CDR3 is TGTGCCAGCAGCCAAGAACGACTCCTCCCAGATACGCAGTATTTT. As protein: CASSQERLLPDTQYF.

The chain links TRBV2 to TRBJ2-5, with 8 positions matching TRBD1. The ends lost 8 bases at V and 4 bases at J; junction bases unmatched: 6. Germline CDR1 and CDR2: SNHLY and FYNNEI. The CDR3 loop spans 13 amino acids. CDR3 nucleotide sequence: TGTGCCAGCGGGAACAGGGGGATAGAGACCCAGTACTTC. Protein: CASGNRGIETQYF.

The chain employs TRBV27 and TRBJ1-2; D might be TRBD1 (5 bases). The V end was cut by 5 bases, the J end by 4 bases, with 11 bases between. Germline V gene sequence: CDR1 MNHEY, CDR2 SMNVEV (reference sequence). This CDR3 contains 13 residues. CDR3 DNA sequence: TGTGCCAGCAGTATAACAGGACGCTATGGCTACACCTTC. This codes for CASSITGRYGYTF.

The chain links TRBV7-8 to TRBJ2-1; 12 positions match TRBD2. Germline CDR1 is SGHVS and CDR2 is FQNEAQ. The CDR3 runs 18 residues. V dropped 4 bases and J dropped 8; count of bases not matched to a gene: 15. As DNA, the CDR3 is TGTGCCAGCAGCTCGACCAGACTAGCGGGAGAGGCCTGGGATGAGCAGTTCTTC. This codes for CASSSTRLAGEAWDEQFF.

The chain uses TRBV4-3 and TRBJ2-3; 7 nucleotides align to TRBD2. Germline loops: CDR1 LGHNA, CDR2 YSLEER. This CDR3 spans 14 amino acids. The V gene end was trimmed by 6 bases and the J gene end by 2 bases; junction bases not matched to a gene: 5. The CDR3 reads CASSPGLNTDTQYF. CDR3 coding DNA: TGCGCCAGCAGTCCGGGACTAAACACAGATACGCAGTATTTT.

The chain joins TRBV18 to TRBJ1-5; D perhaps matches TRBD1 (6 bases). The ends were cut back, 6 bases at V and 2 bases at J, with 11 bases in the middle. The length of the CDR3 is 14 residues. Germline values: CDR1 KGHSH, CDR2 LQKENI. CDR3 sequence reads: CASSKAGGNQPQHF. As DNA, the CDR3 is TGTGCCAGCTCGAAGGCAGGGGGCAATCAGCCCCAGCATTTT.

In its sample, this clone was seen once. This rearrangement joins TRBV7-2 to TRBJ1-1, with D hard to call. CDR3 length equals 13 residues. Trimming removed 1 base from V and 11 bases from J, with 14 bases in between. CDR1 and CDR2 from the germline V gene are SGHTA and FQGNSA. CDR3 amino acids: CASSLGEPIAAFF. The CDR3 DNA is TGTGCCAGCAGCTTAGGGGAGCCCATTGCCGCTTTCTTT.

J is TRBJ2-5 and V is TRBV3-1 (or the pseudogene TRBV3-2), with 7 bases matching TRBD2. The CDR3 consists of 17 residues. J gave up 1 base and V 4 bases, and 12 bases lay outside the gene matches. Germline CDR1 reads LGHDT; CDR2 reads YNNKEL (reference sequence). CDR3 amino acids: CASSPPPHLAAQETQYF. The CDR3 DNA sequence: TGTGCCAGCAGCCCTCCACCCCATCTAGCGGCCCAAGAGACCCAGTACTTC.

This clone was seen a single time. The chain couples TRBV5-1 to TRBJ2-5; D is undetermined. The CDR3 loop spans 12 amino acids. Germline CDR1 is SGHRS and CDR2 is YFSETQ. Deletions cut 1 base from V and 4 bases from J, with 5 bases between. This chain's CDR3 is CASSLTGETQYF. As DNA, the CDR3 is TGCGCCAGCAGCTTGACGGGAGAGACCCAGTACTTC.

In its sample, this clone was seen a few times. This chain connects TRBV7-9 to TRBJ1-2; 10 bases map to TRBD1. V shed 4 bases and J 6 bases; nucleotides not matched to a gene: 8. The germline V gene encodes CDR1 SEHNR and CDR2 FQNEAQ (reference sequence). There are 15 residues in the CDR3. In DNA form, the CDR3 reads TGTGCCAGCAGCTCTACCGGGACAGGGGTTGATGGCTACACCTTC. Its translation: CASSSTGTGVDGYTF.